This TCR beta chain was recovered during a study of chemoradiotherapy in HPV16-positive cancers. Repertoires were sampled repeatedly during chemoradiotherapy. V gave up 8 bases and J gave up 2 bases, with 13 bases separating them. The CDR3 covers 14 residues. Germline CDR1 and CDR2: SGHVS and FQNEAQ. Profiled with immunoSEQ multiplex PCR; TCRdb holds only in-frame clones, not every one. The sample contains 20,000 to 30,000 clones, more than 85% of which appear only once. The starting material was blood, obtained from a patient who underwent chemoradiotherapy. This clonotype originated in a human donor with HPV-associated anogenital cancer. The chain couples TRBV7-8 to TRBJ2-1; possible D gene TRBD1, 5 bases. CDR3 sequence: CASQKGPTYNEQFF. For the CDR3, the DNA is TGTGCCAGCCAAAAGGGGCCCACCTACAATGAGCAGTTCTTC.